The next 23 T cell receptor beta chains were all read from a single sample in a study of T cells expressing NK-cell markers. TCRdb reprocessed the 5' RACE reads and stores each CDR3 protein as one record, lacking DNA. This repertoire includes over 150,000 distinct CDR3 sequences. Material: blood T cells: a sorted CD56 or NKG2C T cell subset, CD4+ or CD8+ T cells, or bulk PBMC T cells (not recorded which). The receptors originated from a man between 18 and 69 years old in good health.

The chain combines TRBV23-1 with TRBJ2-7; TCRdb outputs TRBD1, but without DNA this stays unchecked. TRBV23-1 carries the ORF label, with uncertain function. The CDR3 runs to 17 residues. The chain's CDR3 is CASSQMGQPQEQDIKNF.

This chain joins TRBV5-1 and TRBJ2-2; the TCRdb call, TRBD1, lacks DNA for checking. The CDR3 has 20 residues. Germline CDR1 reads SGHRS; CDR2 reads YFSETQ. The CDR3 reads CASSTRQGPNRLMNTGELFF. The full variable domain, with the rest looked up from reference TRBV5-1 and TRBJ2-2, is KAGVTQTPRYLIKTRGQQVTLSCSPISGHRSVSWYQQTPGQGLQFLFEYFSETQRNKGNFPGRFSGRQFSNSRSEMNVSTLELGDSALYLCASSTRQGPNRLMNTGELFFGEGSRLTVL.

The genes are TRBV7-8 and TRBJ1-3. Per germline, CDR1 SGHVS and CDR2 FQNEAQ. The CDR3 loop spans 16 amino acids. The CDR3 spells CASSLARVSSGNTIYF.

V is TRBV23-1 and J is TRBJ2-1. TRBV23-1 is given ORF status, its function remaining uncertain. The CDR3 is 12 amino acids. CDR3 in amino acids: CASSLTGVEQFF.

The chain carries TRBV12-3 or TRBV12-4 and TRBJ2-7; the D gene TCRdb calls, TRBD2, cannot be checked with no DNA. The CDR3 has 16 residues. The CDR3 loop is CASSYSGGLRPYEQYF.

This chain's CDR3 is CSAPGLAGGLSYEQYF. The V and J genes are TRBV20-1 and TRBJ2-7; TCRdb designates TRBD2, a call that cannot be tested without DNA. Germline V lookup: CDR1 DFQATT, CDR2 SNEGSKA (reference sequence). The CDR3 covers 16 residues.

The chain recombines TRBV15 with TRBJ1-6; TCRdb lists TRBD1, though no DNA is available to test this call. The CDR3 runs to 14 residues. The germline gives CDR1 LNHNV, CDR2 YYDKDF (reference sequence). CDR3 residues: CATSRAGGNSPLHF.

The chain couples TRBV20-1 to TRBJ2-7; TCRdb reports TRBD2, a call that lacks DNA to check it against. There are 14 residues in the CDR3. Per the germline V gene, CDR1 is DFQATT and CDR2 is SNEGSKA (reference sequence). CDR3 residues: CSATDSGGALEQYF.

The chain couples TRBV12-3 or TRBV12-4 to TRBJ2-5. The CDR3 consists of 11 residues. CDR3 region: CASSLARDEYF.

The chain links TRBV12-5 to TRBJ1-3. Germline-derived CDR1 and CDR2 are LGHNT and FRNRAP. The CDR3 contains 14 residues. CDR3 loop: CASGFDGLGHTIYF.

The chain links TRBV28 to TRBJ2-3; TCRdb calls TRBD2, which cannot be checked without DNA. In germline, CDR1 is MDHEN, CDR2 SYDVKM. The CDR3 loop spans 13 amino acids. This chain's CDR3 is CATLAGGTDTQYF.

The chain recombines TRBV7-2 with TRBJ2-7; the D call of TRBD2 rests on TCRdb alone, since no DNA is present to check it. CDR3 length: 16 amino acids. CDR1 SGHTA and CDR2 FQGNSA come from the germline V gene. The CDR3: CASSLGLAGGRYEQYF.

This chain connects TRBV20-1 to TRBJ1-4; with no DNA, the TCRdb D assignment of TRBD1 cannot be verified. Germline-derived CDR1 and CDR2 are DFQATT and SNEGSKA (reference sequence). The CDR3 runs to 14 residues. The CDR3 is CSARVRGRKEKLFF.

CDR3 amino acids: CASSQELGIYYEQYF. The chain joins TRBV7-2 to TRBJ2-7. The CDR3 length is 15 residues. Looked up from germline, CDR1 is SGHTA and CDR2 is FQGNSA.

The chain links TRBV10-3 to TRBJ2-1; TCRdb indicates TRBD2, and absent DNA this call remains unverified. The germline V gene encodes CDR1 ENHRY and CDR2 SYGVKD. This CDR3 comprises 16 residues. The CDR3: CAISESGGGEYNEQFF.

The chain couples TRBV5-4 to TRBJ2-7; TCRdb's D gene call, TRBD2, goes unchecked for lack of DNA. The germline V gene encodes CDR1 SGHNT and CDR2 YYREEE (reference sequence). CDR3 length: 15 amino acids. The CDR3 here is CASSPWEGTPYEQYF.

The chain has TRBV19 and TRBJ2-1; TCRdb indicates TRBD2, and absent DNA this call remains unverified. From germline, CDR1 is LNHDA and CDR2 SQIVND (reference sequence). The CDR3 totals 18 residues. The CDR3 here is CASSMASGGVSSYNEQFF. Variable domain in full (rest from reference TRBV19 and TRBJ2-1): DGGITQSPKYLFRKEGQNVTLSCEQNLNHDAMYWYRQDPGQGLRLIYYSQIVNDFQKGDIAEGYSVSREKKESFPLTVTSAQKNPTAFYLCASSMASGGVSSYNEQFFGPGTRLTVL.

The chain uses TRBV4-1 and TRBJ2-5; as DNA is missing, the TRBD1 call by TCRdb cannot be tested. In germline, CDR1 is MGHRA, CDR2 YSYEKL. The CDR3 covers 16 residues. The CDR3 protein is CASSQALAGIGETQYF.

The CDR3 sequence: CAISDTGEANYGYTF. This chain joins TRBV10-3 and TRBJ1-2; TCRdb lists TRBD1, though no DNA is available to test this call. The CDR3 sequence is 15 residues long. Germline V gene lookup returns CDR1 ENHRY and CDR2 SYGVKD.

The gene calls are TRBV7-3 and TRBJ2-1; TCRdb selects TRBD2, and the lack of DNA leaves this call unchecked. CDR1 SGHTA and CDR2 FQGTGA come from the germline V gene. The CDR3 is made up of 18 amino acids. Here the CDR3 reads CASSPSPTSGSRGDEQFF.

The genes are TRBV20-1 and TRBJ2-4. Looked up from germline, CDR1 is DFQATT and CDR2 is SNEGSKA (reference sequence). The CDR3 is 14 residues long. This CDR3 is CSANSAVPKNIQYF.

V is TRBV12-3 or TRBV12-4 and J is TRBJ2-3. This CDR3 region has 14 residues. CDR3 sequence reads: CASKNGKSTDTQYF.

V gene TRBV28 combines with J gene TRBJ1-5. Per germline, CDR1 MDHEN and CDR2 SYDVKM. CDR3 length: 12 amino acids. This CDR3 reads CASRTLNQPQHF.